This note documents a single T cell receptor (beta chain) sequence. Its antigen is unknown. Germline V gene sequence: CDR1 SEHNR, CDR2 FQNEAQ (reference sequence). V dropped 1 base and J dropped 10 bases, with 11 bases sitting between them. The CDR3 consists of 14 residues. This record belongs to a study of cytomegalovirus exposure and HLA in healthy donors. Findings and limits, study-wide: The authors enumerated around 150 TCR beta chains as linked to cytomegalovirus.

PCR employed 60 Vbeta and 13 Jbeta primers. Assay used: immunoSEQ multiplex PCR; TCRdb lists only in-frame clones, some missing. The table lists approximately 140,000 clones, roughly 80% of them singletons. The sequencing sample was made of PBMCs. The chain carries TRBV7-9 and TRBJ1-6; D possibly corresponds to TRBD1 (6 bases). The TCR was taken from a woman aged 45-60 years in good health and CMV-seropositive. CDR3: CASSLEGVRSPLHF. CDR3 coding DNA: TGTGCCAGCAGCTTAGAGGGGGTAAGGTCACCCCTCCACTTT.